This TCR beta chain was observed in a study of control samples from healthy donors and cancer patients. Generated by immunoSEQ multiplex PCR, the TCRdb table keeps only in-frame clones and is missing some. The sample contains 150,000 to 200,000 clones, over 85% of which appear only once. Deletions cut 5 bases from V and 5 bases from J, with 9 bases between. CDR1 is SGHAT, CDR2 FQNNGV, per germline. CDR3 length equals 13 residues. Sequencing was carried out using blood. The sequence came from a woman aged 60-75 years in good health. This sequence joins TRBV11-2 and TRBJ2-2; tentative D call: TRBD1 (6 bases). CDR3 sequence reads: CASSDRLTGELFF. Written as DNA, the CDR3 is TGTGCCAGCAGCGACAGGCTTACCGGGGAGCTGTTTTTT.